This record looks at one T cell receptor beta chain sequence and its context. This CDR3 has 16 amino acids. CDR1 and CDR2 (germline): SGHVS, FQNEAQ. Trimming cost V 5 bases and J 3 bases; bases outside gene matches: 10. The data originate from a study of control samples from healthy donors and cancer patients. The protocol was immunoSEQ multiplex PCR, while the TCRdb copy is restricted to in-frame clones and leaves out a portion. The sample has about 84,000 clones, roughly 82% seen once; the top ten hold roughly 11%. The source material was PBMCs. This TCR was sampled from a man aged 60-69 years with head and neck cancer. The chain combines TRBV7-8 with TRBJ2-7; TRBD1 aligns across 10 bases. Here the CDR3 reads CASSPTTRTGGYEQYF. Here the CDR3 DNA reads TGTGCCAGCAGCCCAACGACCAGGACAGGGGGCTACGAGCAGTACTTC.